The T cell receptor beta chain under discussion was sequenced for a study of T cells in AML relapse after transplant (dated by TCRdb to between 2018 and 2021). For the study in its entirety: Remission controls were clinically matched patients who maintained long-term complete remission with more than 3 years of follow-up. The remission samples were bone marrow taken about 1 year after HSCT from patients who stayed in complete remission. In a retrospective study, inhibitory receptor expression and TCR repertoires of bone marrow T cells were examined in patients who had received allogeneic HSCT for myeloid malignancy.

The paper as a whole reports these results and caveats: The TCR repertoire comparisons were based on very few samples, with only three individuals in each group for unsorted bone marrow.

CDR1 and CDR2, per the germline V gene (reference sequence), are SGHNT and YYREEE. From the cysteine up to the phenylalanine, the CDR3 has a length of 15 residues. The only DNA kept is the CDR3, 45 bases in frame from the first base. V is trimmed back by 0 bases and J by 6 bases, and the junction contains 4 bases that no gene match accounts for. The library was prepared using PCR. Instead of multiplex PCR, a modified RACE PCR protocol was used to amplify TCR alpha and beta chains from RNA. An Illumina MiSeq was used to sequence the libraries, and raw reads were demultiplexed using sample-specific barcode combinations. The source study handled its data this way. MiXCR software was used to identify TCR clonotypes from the sequencing reads. The public reads were reprocessed in TCRdb via fastp at Q25 and MiXCR, keeping in-frame beta chains. All rows with the same CDR3 protein become a single entry with the most common DNA and genes. In this record, the V and J calls reflect TCRdb's handling and not the investigators' own analysis. For this sample there are 1,500 to 1,800 distinct CDR3 sequences; approximately 6.9% appear just once. The ten largest clones capture 50% of the sample.

Taking its sample share into account, this clonotype is large (0.1 to 1%). Its antigen is still unknown. Base quality data are lacking; no much larger clone is found one base away. The receptor comes from a human donor who had a stem cell transplant for acute myeloid leukemia. Following a transplant, some T lymphocytes may have been derived from the graft donor. The chain joins TRBV5-4 to TRBJ2-2; 8 junctional bases match TRBD2. This specimen consisted of bone marrow, either the whole sample or a sorted T cell fraction (not recorded which), obtained in complete remission. This receptor carries the CDR3 CASSLGTSFSGELFF. The DNA is TGTGCCAGCAGCTTGGGGACTAGCTTTTCCGGGGAGCTGTTTTTT.